This T cell receptor beta chain was identified in a study of blood T cell repertoires in COVID-19. The CDR3 covers 16 residues. Germline V gene data show CDR1 as SGHTA and CDR2 as FQGNSA. The ends lost 2 bases at V and 2 bases at J; junction bases unmatched: 5. The method was immunoSEQ multiplex PCR; TCRdb's version includes in-frame clones alone and lacks a portion of them. In the table there are 250,000 to 300,000 clones, around nine tenths of which are singletons. This sequence originates from a woman aged 55-75 years in a cohort exposed to, infected with or recovered from COVID-19 (not recorded which). The gene calls are TRBV7-2 and TRBJ2-1; 8 nucleotides match TRBD2. The sequenced material came from PBMCs or T cells enriched from blood (not recorded which). CDR3 DNA sequence: TGTGCCAGCAGCTTACTAGCGGGCGCGGCCTACAATGAGCAGTTCTTC. Translating gives CASSLLAGAAYNEQFF.